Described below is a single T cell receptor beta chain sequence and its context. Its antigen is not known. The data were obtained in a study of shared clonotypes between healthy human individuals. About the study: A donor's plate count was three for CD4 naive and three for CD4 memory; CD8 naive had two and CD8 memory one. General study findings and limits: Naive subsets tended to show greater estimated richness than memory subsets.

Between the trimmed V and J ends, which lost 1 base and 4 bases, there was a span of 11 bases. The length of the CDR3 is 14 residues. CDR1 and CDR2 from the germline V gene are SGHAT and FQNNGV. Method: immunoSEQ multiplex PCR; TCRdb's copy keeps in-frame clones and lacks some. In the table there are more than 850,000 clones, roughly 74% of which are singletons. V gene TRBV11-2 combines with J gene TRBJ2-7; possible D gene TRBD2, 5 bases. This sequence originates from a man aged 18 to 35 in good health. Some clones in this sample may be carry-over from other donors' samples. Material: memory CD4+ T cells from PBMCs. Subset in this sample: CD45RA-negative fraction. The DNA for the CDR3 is TGTGCCAGCAGCTTAGTGGGAGTAGGGTACGAGCAGTACTTC. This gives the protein CASSLVGVGYEQYF. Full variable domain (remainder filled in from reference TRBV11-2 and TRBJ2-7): EAGVAQSPRYKIIEKRQSVAFWCNPISGHATLYWYQQILGQGPKLLIQFQNNGVVDDSQLPKDRFSAERLKGVDSTLKIQPAKLEDSAVYLCASSLVGVGYEQYFGPGTRLTVT.